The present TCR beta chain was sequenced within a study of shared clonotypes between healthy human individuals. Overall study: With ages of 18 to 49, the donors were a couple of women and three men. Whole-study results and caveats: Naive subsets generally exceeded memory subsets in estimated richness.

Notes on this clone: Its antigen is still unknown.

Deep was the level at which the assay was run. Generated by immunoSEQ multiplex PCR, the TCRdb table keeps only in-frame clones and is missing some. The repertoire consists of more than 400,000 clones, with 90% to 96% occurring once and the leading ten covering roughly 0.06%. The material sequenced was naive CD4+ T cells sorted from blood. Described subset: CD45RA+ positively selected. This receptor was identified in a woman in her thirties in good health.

The CDR3 sequence: CASSLTRSSYNEQFF. The CDR3 DNA sequence: TGCGCCAGCAGCCTAACCAGGAGCTCCTACAATGAGCAGTTCTTC. This chain uses TRBV5-1 with TRBJ2-1; no firm D call. V gave up 4 bases and J gave up 0 bases, with 11 bases separating them. Germline V lookup: CDR1 SGHRS, CDR2 YFSETQ. The CDR3 loop spans 15 amino acids.